This T cell receptor beta chain was identified in a study of human T cells and chemical hapten exposure. In the study overall: Among samples, TCR yields varied mainly because of small differences in pooled library volume.

Unique molecular identifiers were affixed to discrete cDNA molecules within the library. Original handling: From about 22,000 to 700,000 TCRs were found per sample, with a median of around 100,000. From the RACE reads, TCRdb called clonotypes with MiXCR, one entry per CDR3 protein. The V and J calls shown here were made by TCRdb, not taken from the authors' results. The data show around 130,000 distinct CDR3 sequences, approximately 9.5% seen once. Study results and caveats: TCRs above 1 in 1000 frequency did not change with DPC sensitization.

A note on this clonotype: The antigen is not known.

Stated time point: healthy volunteer bleed at 2 weeks. Researchers extracted total RNA from unfractionated whole blood. CDR1 and CDR2 (germline): MNHNY, SVGAGI (reference sequence). V was pared by 1 base and J by 6 bases, with 8 bases between. CDR3 size: 13 residues. The sequenced sample was whole blood. The chain couples TRBV6-6 to TRBJ2-3; D may be TRBD2 (6 bases). The receptor was isolated from a male donor in good health. Some clones in this sample may be carry-over from other donors' samples. CDR3 DNA: TGTGCCAGCAGTTACTTAGGAGGGGATACGCAGTATTTT. This gives the protein CASSYLGGDTQYF.